This T cell receptor beta chain was obtained from a study of technical replicates of blood from a few donors. The CDR3 consists of 16 residues. Using immunoSEQ multiplex PCR, the repertoire was profiled, and TCRdb retains in-frame clones only, with some absent. The data show about 67,000 clones, with about 97% seen just once and under 0.3% held by the top ten. The material sequenced was T cells isolated from PBMCs. This chain links TRBV21-1 with TRBJ1-5; the table's D gene call, TRBD1, was not cross checked with the DNA. TRBV21-1 is a recognized pseudogene. The source is a human donor in good health. The CDR3: CASSNPLNSSNQPQHF. In DNA, the CDR3 is TGTGCCAGCAGCAACCCGCTCAACAGTAGCAATCAGCCCCAGCATTTT.